These T cell receptor beta chains were read from a single sample in a study of cytomegalovirus exposure and HLA in healthy donors. Assay: immunoSEQ multiplex PCR; the TCRdb copy retains only in-frame clones and omits some. Of about 80,000 clones listed, roughly 65% are singletons. The sample taken for sequencing was PBMCs. These receptors came from a male donor in good health and CMV-seropositive. CDR3s leave out the opening cysteine and the closing phenylalanine or tryptophan. Each record gives: CDR3 protein, V gene, D gene. D genes are given only for firm matches.

CDR3: ASSLVGDNYGYT
V: TRBV5-4
D: NA

CDR3: ASSLGTGGQYGYT
V: TRBV7-9
D: TRBD1

CDR3: ASSQGGANSNQPQH
V: TRBV4-3
D: NA

CDR3: ATAGQGRSSGYEQY
V: TRBV15
D: TRBD1

CDR3: ASSLSTSGRKSYEQY
V: TRBV28
D: TRBD2

CDR3: ASSPPTANEKLF
V: TRBV18
D: NA

CDR3: ASSEEDRGNQPQH
V: TRBV6-1
D: TRBD1

CDR3: ASTLDRASEAF
V: TRBV19
D: TRBD1

CDR3: ASSSTSGRRNEQF
V: TRBV7-9
D: TRBD2

CDR3: AISETGTSNTGELF
V: TRBV10-3
D: NA

CDR3: ASSPGVAGPNNEQF
V: TRBV2
D: TRBD2

CDR3: ASSWTSGNNEQF
V: TRBV5-1
D: TRBD2

CDR3: ASSYRGRVEAF
V: TRBV6-5
D: TRBD1

CDR3: AWSTGTGAHEQY
V: TRBV30
D: TRBD1

CDR3: ASSRSPGGNTEAF
V: TRBV4-1
D: NA

CDR3: ASRGLPGPSSYNEQF
V: TRBV27
D: TRBD2

CDR3: ASSERVLGGGALGTQY
V: TRBV2
D: NA

CDR3: ASSYSLAGAGNEQF
V: TRBV6-5
D: TRBD2

CDR3: ASSKQRAPTDTQY
V: TRBV2
D: NA

CDR3: ASSPSAGNYEQY
V: TRBV18
D: NA

CDR3: ASSFGRSTDTQY
V: TRBV7-2
D: NA

CDR3: ASSLGTANTEAF
V: TRBV7-9
D: TRBD1

CDR3: ASSSGGSAANYGYT
V: TRBV7-9
D: NA

CDR3: SVGEIGTEAF
V: TRBV29-1
D: NA

CDR3: ARGQGAGEQY
V: TRBV30
D: TRBD1

CDR3: ASSFQGAPGYT
V: TRBV27
D: TRBD1

CDR3: ASRGQSGNTIY
V: TRBV7-2
D: NA

CDR3: ASSILGQGGNQPQH
V: TRBV7-9
D: TRBD1

CDR3: ASSRDNGETQY
V: TRBV6-5
D: NA

CDR3: ASGHRGGELF
V: TRBV6-6
D: NA

CDR3: ASLSPQGGETQY
V: TRBV7-9
D: NA